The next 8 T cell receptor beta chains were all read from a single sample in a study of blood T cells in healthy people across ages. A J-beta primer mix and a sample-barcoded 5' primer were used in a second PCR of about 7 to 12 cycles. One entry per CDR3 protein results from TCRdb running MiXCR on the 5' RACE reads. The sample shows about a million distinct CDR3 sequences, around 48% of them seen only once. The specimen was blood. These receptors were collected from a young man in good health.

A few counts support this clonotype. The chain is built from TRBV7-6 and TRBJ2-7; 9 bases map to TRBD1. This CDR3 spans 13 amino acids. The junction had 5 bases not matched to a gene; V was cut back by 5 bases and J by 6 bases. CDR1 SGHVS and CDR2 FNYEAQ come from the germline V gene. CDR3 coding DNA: TGTGCCAGCAGCAAACAGGGGGCAGGCGAGCAGTACTTC. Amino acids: CASSKQGAGEQYF.

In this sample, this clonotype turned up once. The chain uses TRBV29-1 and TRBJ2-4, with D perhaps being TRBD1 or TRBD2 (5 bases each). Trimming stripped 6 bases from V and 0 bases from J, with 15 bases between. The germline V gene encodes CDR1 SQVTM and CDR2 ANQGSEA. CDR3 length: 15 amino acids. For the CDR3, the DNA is TGCAGCGTAGACTTTACTAGGGGAGCCAAAAACATTCAGTACTTC. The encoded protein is CSVDFTRGAKNIQYF.

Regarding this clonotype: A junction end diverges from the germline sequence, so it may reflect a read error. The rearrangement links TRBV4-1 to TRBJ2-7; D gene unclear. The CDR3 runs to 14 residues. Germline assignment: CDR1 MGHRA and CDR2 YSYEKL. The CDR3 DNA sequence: TGCGCCAGCAGCCAAGATCCAGACTCCTACGGGCAGTACTTC. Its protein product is CASSQDPDSYGQYF.

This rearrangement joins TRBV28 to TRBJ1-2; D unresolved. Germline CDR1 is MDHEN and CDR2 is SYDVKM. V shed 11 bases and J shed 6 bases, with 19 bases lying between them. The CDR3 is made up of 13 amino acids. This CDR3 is CAGLGRAVDGYTF. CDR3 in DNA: TGTGCCGGCCTAGGGAGAGCGGTGGATGGCTACACCTTC.

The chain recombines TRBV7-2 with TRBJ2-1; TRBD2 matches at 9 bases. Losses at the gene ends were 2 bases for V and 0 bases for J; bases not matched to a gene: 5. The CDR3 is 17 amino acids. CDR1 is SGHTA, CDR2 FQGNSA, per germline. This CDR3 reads CASSLYRRGGSYNEQFF. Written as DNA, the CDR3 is TGTGCCAGCAGCTTATATAGGCGGGGGGGCTCCTACAATGAGCAGTTCTTC.

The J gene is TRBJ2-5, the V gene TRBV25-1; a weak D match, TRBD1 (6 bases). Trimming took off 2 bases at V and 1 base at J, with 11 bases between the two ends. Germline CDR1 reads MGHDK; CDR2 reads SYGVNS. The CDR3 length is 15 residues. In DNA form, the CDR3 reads TGTGCCAGCAGTGAACCGGGACACTTCCAAGAGACCCAGTACTTC. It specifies CASSEPGHFQETQYF.

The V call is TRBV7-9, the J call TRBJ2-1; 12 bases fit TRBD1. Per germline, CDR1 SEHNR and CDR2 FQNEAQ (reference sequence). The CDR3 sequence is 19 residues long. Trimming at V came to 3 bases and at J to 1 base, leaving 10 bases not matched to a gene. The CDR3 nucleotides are TGTGCCAGCAGCTTGAGTGGGACAGGGGGCCTTGGGTCCTACAATGAGCAGTTCTTC. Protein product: CASSLSGTGGLGSYNEQFF.

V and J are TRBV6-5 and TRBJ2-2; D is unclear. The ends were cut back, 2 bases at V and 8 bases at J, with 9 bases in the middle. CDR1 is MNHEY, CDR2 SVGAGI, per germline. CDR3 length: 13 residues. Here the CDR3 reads CASSYVKSGELFF. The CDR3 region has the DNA TGTGCCAGCAGTTACGTTAAATCGGGGGAGCTGTTTTTT.